Listed below are T cell receptor beta chains from one sample, sequenced in a study of T cells in Graves' hyperthyroidism and ophthalmopathy. TCRdb redid the calling of the multiplex PCR reads with MiXCR, one entry per CDR3 protein. This table has fewer than 250,000 distinct CDR3 sequences, roughly 18% appearing once. The specimen was blood. These receptors all come from a man aged 45 to 65 with Graves' hyperthyroidism. Both conserved end residues are part of each CDR3.

v_call: TRBV28
j_call: TRBJ1-1
cdr3_aa: CASSPWTDSNTEAFF

v_call: TRBV20-1
j_call: TRBJ1-5
cdr3_aa: CSAGGSSNQPQHF

v_call: TRBV4-1
j_call: TRBJ1-5
cdr3_aa: CASSQTGDRGLKYNQPQHF

v_call: TRBV18
j_call: TRBJ1-1
cdr3_aa: CASSPPRTGGVTEAFF

v_call: TRBV12-3/TRBV12-4
j_call: TRBJ1-1
cdr3_aa: CASSRQGGDTEAFF

v_call: TRBV28
j_call: TRBJ1-5
cdr3_aa: CASSLVAEGQPQHF

v_call: TRBV18
j_call: TRBJ2-7
cdr3_aa: CASSRDGRASEQYF

v_call: TRBV28
j_call: TRBJ2-7
cdr3_aa: CASSSPTGLTVSYEQYF

v_call: TRBV28
j_call: TRBJ2-7
cdr3_aa: CASVTSGSYEQYF

v_call: TRBV19
j_call: TRBJ1-1
cdr3_aa: CASSTSGTENTEAFF

v_call: TRBV6-1
j_call: TRBJ1-5
cdr3_aa: CASMETEYSNQPQHF

v_call: TRBV7-3
j_call: TRBJ2-1
cdr3_aa: CASSTGLSSEQFF

v_call: TRBV20-1
j_call: TRBJ2-7
cdr3_aa: CSNKPGLAIHEQYF

v_call: TRBV2
j_call: TRBJ2-7
cdr3_aa: CASSESMFYEQYF

v_call: TRBV3-1
j_call: TRBJ2-3
cdr3_aa: CASSPYGLAGESDTQYF

v_call: TRBV28
j_call: TRBJ2-7
cdr3_aa: CASSVIGTSGIYEQYF

v_call: TRBV20-1
j_call: TRBJ2-3
cdr3_aa: CSALLRGADTQYF

v_call: TRBV7-9
j_call: TRBJ2-5
cdr3_aa: CASNTVYRGRQETQYF

v_call: TRBV4-1
j_call: TRBJ2-7
cdr3_aa: CASSLRQASYEQYF

v_call: TRBV30
j_call: TRBJ2-2
cdr3_aa: CAWSFSSSLFF

v_call: TRBV11-1
j_call: TRBJ2-7
cdr3_aa: CASSTNRDPSYEQYF

v_call: TRBV28
j_call: TRBJ1-4
cdr3_aa: CASSRSWRGRETNEKLFF

v_call: TRBV2
j_call: TRBJ2-3
cdr3_aa: CASSPRAGATDTQYF

v_call: TRBV20-1
j_call: TRBJ2-5
cdr3_aa: CSARALETQYF

v_call: TRBV20-1
j_call: TRBJ2-3
cdr3_aa: CSARLVAGGTDTQYF

v_call: TRBV27
j_call: TRBJ2-1
cdr3_aa: CASSLSGRAQFF

v_call: TRBV12-3/TRBV12-4
j_call: TRBJ2-1
cdr3_aa: CASSQPGLFNEQFF

v_call: TRBV28
j_call: TRBJ2-1
cdr3_aa: CASKRTLIYEQFF

v_call: TRBV30
j_call: TRBJ1-6
cdr3_aa: CAWSSPRDNSPLHF

v_call: TRBV18
j_call: TRBJ2-1
cdr3_aa: CASSPLSGSSYNEQFF

v_call: TRBV28
j_call: TRBJ1-1
cdr3_aa: CASSLPSGGYPTEAFF

v_call: TRBV4-1
j_call: TRBJ2-7
cdr3_aa: CASSQRSSGDSSGPYEQYF

v_call: TRBV11-2
j_call: TRBJ2-5
cdr3_aa: CAGSGEGVGPQETQYF

v_call: TRBV7-9
j_call: TRBJ2-7
cdr3_aa: CASSMELYEQYF

v_call: TRBV6-2/TRBV6-3
j_call: TRBJ2-1
cdr3_aa: CASTPAGPGRGEQFF

v_call: TRBV25-1
j_call: TRBJ2-1
cdr3_aa: CASSEPGTEQFF

v_call: TRBV5-8
j_call: TRBJ2-7
cdr3_aa: CASSWTGGPYEQYF

v_call: TRBV6-1
j_call: TRBJ2-6
cdr3_aa: CASSEGSGANVLTF

v_call: TRBV7-3
j_call: TRBJ1-1
cdr3_aa: CASSLTHDTYTEAFF

v_call: TRBV2
j_call: TRBJ1-5
cdr3_aa: CASSPRRGNQPQHF

v_call: TRBV3-1
j_call: TRBJ2-1
cdr3_aa: CASSQELAGGPGNEQFF

v_call: TRBV20-1
j_call: TRBJ2-1
cdr3_aa: CSASGRGGKGAYNEQFF

v_call: TRBV5-1
j_call: TRBJ2-5
cdr3_aa: CASSWTSSGGPIGETQYF

v_call: TRBV7-9
j_call: TRBJ2-3
cdr3_aa: CASRPWVAGSTDTQYF

v_call: TRBV20-1
j_call: TRBJ2-4
cdr3_aa: CSARPLRDLAKNIQYF

v_call: TRBV6-9
j_call: TRBJ1-6
cdr3_aa: CASSYVGSSYNSPLHF

v_call: TRBV19
j_call: TRBJ2-5
cdr3_aa: CASSIGVQETQYF

v_call: TRBV7-8
j_call: TRBJ2-6
cdr3_aa: CATLGSGVLGANVLTF

v_call: TRBV2
j_call: TRBJ1-1
cdr3_aa: CASTLEGGANTEAFF

v_call: TRBV6-1
j_call: TRBJ2-3
cdr3_aa: CASIGFSTDTQYF